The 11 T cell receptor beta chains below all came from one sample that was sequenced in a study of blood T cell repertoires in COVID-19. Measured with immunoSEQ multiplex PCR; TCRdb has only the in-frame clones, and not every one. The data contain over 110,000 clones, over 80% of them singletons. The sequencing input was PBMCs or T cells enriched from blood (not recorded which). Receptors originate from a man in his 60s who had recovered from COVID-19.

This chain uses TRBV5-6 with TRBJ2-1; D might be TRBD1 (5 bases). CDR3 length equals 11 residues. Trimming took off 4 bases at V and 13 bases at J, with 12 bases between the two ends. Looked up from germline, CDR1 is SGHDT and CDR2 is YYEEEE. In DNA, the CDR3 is TGTGCCAGCAGCGCCCGACAGTTCCAGTTCTTC. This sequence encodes CASSARQFQFF.

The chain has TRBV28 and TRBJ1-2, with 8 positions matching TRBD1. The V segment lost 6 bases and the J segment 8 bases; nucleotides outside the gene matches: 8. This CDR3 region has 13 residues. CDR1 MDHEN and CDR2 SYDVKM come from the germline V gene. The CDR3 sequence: CASRIGTGLGYTF. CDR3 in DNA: TGTGCCAGCAGGATCGGGACAGGTCTGGGCTACACCTTC.

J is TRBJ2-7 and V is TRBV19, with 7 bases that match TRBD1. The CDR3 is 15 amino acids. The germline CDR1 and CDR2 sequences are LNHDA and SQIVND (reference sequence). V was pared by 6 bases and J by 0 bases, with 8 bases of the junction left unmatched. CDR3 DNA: TGTGCCAGTAGGGACCCGGGACAGAGCTCCTACGAGCAGTACTTC. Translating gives CASRDPGQSSYEQYF. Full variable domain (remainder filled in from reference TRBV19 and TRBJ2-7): DGGITQSPKYLFRKEGQNVTLSCEQNLNHDAMYWYRQDPGQGLRLIYYSQIVNDFQKGDIAEGYSVSREKKESFPLTVTSAQKNPTAFYLCASRDPGQSSYEQYFGPGTRLTVT.

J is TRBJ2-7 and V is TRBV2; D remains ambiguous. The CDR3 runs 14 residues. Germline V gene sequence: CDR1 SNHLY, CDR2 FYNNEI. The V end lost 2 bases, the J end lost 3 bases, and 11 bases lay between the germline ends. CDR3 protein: CASSERGGIYEQYF. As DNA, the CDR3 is TGTGCCAGCAGTGAAAGAGGTGGCATCTACGAGCAGTACTTC. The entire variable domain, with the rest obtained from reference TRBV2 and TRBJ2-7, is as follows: EPEVTQTPSHQVTQMGQEVILRCVPISNHLYFYWYRQILGQKVEFLVSFYNNEISEKSEIFDDQFSVERPDGSNFTLKIRSTKLEDSAMYFCASSERGGIYEQYFGPGTRLTVT.

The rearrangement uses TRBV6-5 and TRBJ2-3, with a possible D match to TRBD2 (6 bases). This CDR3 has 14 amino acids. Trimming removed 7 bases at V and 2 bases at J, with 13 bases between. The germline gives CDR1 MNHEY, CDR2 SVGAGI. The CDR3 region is CASTGTGVTDTQYF. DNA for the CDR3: TGTGCCAGCACCGGGACTGGAGTCACAGATACGCAGTATTTT.

CDR3 sequence reads: CATSDSGFNEKLFF. The CDR3, as DNA: TGTGCCACCAGTGATTCAGGGTTTAATGAAAAACTGTTTTTT. The chain couples TRBV24-1 to TRBJ1-4; weak D call: TRBD1 (5 bases). The germline CDR1 and CDR2 sequences are KGHDR and SFDVKD. V was pared by 2 bases and J by 4 bases, with 7 bases between. This CDR3 region has 14 residues.

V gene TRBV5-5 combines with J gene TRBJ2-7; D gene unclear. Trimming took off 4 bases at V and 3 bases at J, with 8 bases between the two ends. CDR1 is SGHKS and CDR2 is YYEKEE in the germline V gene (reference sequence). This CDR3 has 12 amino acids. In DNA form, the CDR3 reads TGTGCCAGCAGCCCTGAGTTCTACGAGCAGTACTTC. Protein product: CASSPEFYEQYF.

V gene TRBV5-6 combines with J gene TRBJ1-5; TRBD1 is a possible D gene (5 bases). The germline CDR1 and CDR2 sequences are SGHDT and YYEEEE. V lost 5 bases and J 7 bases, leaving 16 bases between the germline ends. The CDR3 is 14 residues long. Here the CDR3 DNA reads TGTGCCAGCAGTCAAACAGGAAAAAGACAGCCCCAGCATTTT. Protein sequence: CASSQTGKRQPQHF.

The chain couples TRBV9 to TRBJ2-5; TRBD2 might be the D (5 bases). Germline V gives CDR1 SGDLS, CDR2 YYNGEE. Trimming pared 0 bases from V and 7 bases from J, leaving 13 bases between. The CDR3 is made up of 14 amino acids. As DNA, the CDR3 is TGTGCCAGCAGCGTAGTGAGCGGCGGCTCGACCCAGTACTTC. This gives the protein CASSVVSGGSTQYF.

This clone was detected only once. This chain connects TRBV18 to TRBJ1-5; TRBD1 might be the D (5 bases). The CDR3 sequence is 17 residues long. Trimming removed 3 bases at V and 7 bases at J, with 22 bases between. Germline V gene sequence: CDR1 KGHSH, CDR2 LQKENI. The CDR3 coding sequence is TGTGCCAGCTCACCGGGGAGGGGCCAGTTAGGTGGACAGCCCCAGCATTTT. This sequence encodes CASSPGRGQLGGQPQHF.

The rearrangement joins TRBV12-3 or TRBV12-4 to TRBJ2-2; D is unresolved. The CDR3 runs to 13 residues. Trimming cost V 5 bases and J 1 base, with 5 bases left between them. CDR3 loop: CASSALNTGELFF. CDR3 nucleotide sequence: TGTGCCAGCAGTGCACTGAACACCGGGGAGCTGTTTTTT.